This TCR beta chain was documented in a study of cytomegalovirus exposure and HLA in healthy donors. Study-wide context: The early release's HLA-typed donors yielded some 85 million unique TCRs.

The donors were healthy bone marrow donors. As regards this clone: Its antigen is still unknown.

The V and J ends lost 3 bases and 4 bases, in that order; junction bases with no gene match: 3. The CDR3 sequence is 15 residues long. Germline lookup yields CDR1 SGDLS and CDR2 YYNGEE. General observations from the study: The authors later found most CMV-associated TCR beta chains appeared HLA-restricted. Earlier findings revealed that most TCR beta V segments proved productive either about 87% or about 30% of the time.

Primers: 60 Vbeta forward and 13 Jbeta reverse. Method: immunoSEQ multiplex PCR; TCRdb's copy keeps in-frame clones and lacks some. The repertoire holds about 200,000 clones, about four fifths seen once, with approximately 0.39% in the top ten. This sequence joins TRBV9 and TRBJ1-3; TRBD1 agrees at 11 bases. The sequenced sample was PBMCs. The receptor's source is a male donor in good health and CMV-seropositive. CDR3 DNA sequence: TGTGCCAGCAGCGCCGGGACAGGGGGAGGAAACACCATATATTTT. Residues: CASSAGTGGGNTIYF.